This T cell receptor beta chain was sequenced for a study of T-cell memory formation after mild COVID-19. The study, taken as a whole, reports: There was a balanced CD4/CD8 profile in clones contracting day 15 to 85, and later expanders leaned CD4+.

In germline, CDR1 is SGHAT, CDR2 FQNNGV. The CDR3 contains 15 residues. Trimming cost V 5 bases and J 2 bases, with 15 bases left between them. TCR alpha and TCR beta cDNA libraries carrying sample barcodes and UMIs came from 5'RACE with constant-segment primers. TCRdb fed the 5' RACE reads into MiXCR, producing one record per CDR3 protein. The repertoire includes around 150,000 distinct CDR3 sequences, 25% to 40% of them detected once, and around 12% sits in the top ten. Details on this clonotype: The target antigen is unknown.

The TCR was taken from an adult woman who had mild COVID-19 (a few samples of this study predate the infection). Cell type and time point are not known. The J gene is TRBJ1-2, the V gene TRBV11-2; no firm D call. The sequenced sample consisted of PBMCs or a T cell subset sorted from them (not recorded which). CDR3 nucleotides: TGTGCCAGCAGCCCCTTGGGCGGGCAGAACTATGGCTACACCTTC. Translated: CASSPLGGQNYGYTF.